The 17 T cell receptor beta chains given below trace back to one sample, sequenced in a study of CD8 T cells in Susac syndrome. With random hexamers, 0.5 to 1 ug RNA was reverse transcribed. TCRdb called the immunoSEQ multiplex PCR reads again in MiXCR, with one record for every CDR3 protein. The data show 200,000 to 300,000 distinct CDR3 sequences, 90% to 96% seen once. Sequenced material: CD4+ T cells from PBMCs. All receptors come from a human donor with Susac syndrome.

This chain links TRBV5-1 with TRBJ2-5, with 13 nucleotides matching TRBD2. This CDR3 comprises 15 residues. After removal of 0 bases from V and 5 bases from J, the junction contained 1 base not matched to a gene. The germline V gene has CDR1 SGHRS and CDR2 YFSETQ. The CDR3 DNA follows: TGCGCCAGCAGCTTGGGGACTAGCGGGAGTGAGACCCAGTACTTC. Its translation: CASSLGTSGSETQYF.

This chain connects TRBV7-9 to TRBJ1-1, with a tentative D call TRBD1 (6 bases). Germline lookup yields CDR1 SEHNR and CDR2 FQNEAQ (reference sequence). This CDR3 has 16 residues. V shed 2 bases and J shed 1 base, with 14 bases lying between them. This CDR3 reads CASSLIGGHANTEAFF. DNA for the CDR3: TGTGCCAGCAGCTTAATCGGGGGGCATGCGAACACTGAAGCTTTCTTT.

The chain carries TRBV20-1 and TRBJ2-1, with 11 bases aligning to TRBD2. Germline CDR1 is DFQATT and CDR2 is SNEGSKA (reference sequence). Trimming removed 5 bases from V and 7 bases from J; junction bases left unmatched: 7. The CDR3 covers 14 residues. CDR3 nucleotide sequence: TGCAGTGCTCAAGGGACTAGCGGATGGAATGAGCAGTTCTTC. This encodes CSAQGTSGWNEQFF.

This chain uses TRBV5-6 with TRBJ2-5; 9 nucleotides agree with TRBD1. This CDR3 is 13 amino acids long. Germline loops: CDR1 SGHDT, CDR2 YYEEEE. Unmatched junction bases numbered 9, after V lost 5 bases and J lost 10 bases. As DNA, the CDR3 is TGTGCCAGCAGATGGACAGGGGCCACCTTCCAGTACTTC. It codes for CASRWTGATFQYF.

The chain combines TRBV6-4 with TRBJ2-2, with D perhaps matching TRBD1 (5 bases). Germline V lookup: CDR1 MRHNA, CDR2 SNTAGT. The CDR3 totals 13 residues. V lost 6 bases and J 1 base, leaving 6 bases between the germline ends. This CDR3 is CASSGQNTGELFF. The CDR3 DNA is TGTGCCAGCAGCGGACAGAACACCGGGGAGCTGTTTTTT.

The chain combines TRBV9 with TRBJ2-2; D remains ambiguous. Trimming stripped 5 bases from V and 1 base from J, with 9 bases between. The CDR3 has 14 residues. Germline V gene lookup returns CDR1 SGDLS and CDR2 YYNGEE. This CDR3 is CASRMSENTGELFF. The CDR3 nucleotides are TGTGCCAGCAGAATGAGCGAGAACACCGGGGAGCTGTTTTTT. Based on the CDR3 plus reference TRBV9 and TRBJ2-2, the full variable domain is DSGVTQTPKHLITATGQRVTLRCSPRSGDLSVYWYQQSLDQGLQFLIQYYNGEERAKGNILERFSAQQFPDLHSELNLSSLELGDSALYFCASRMSENTGELFFGEGSRLTVL.

This clonotype was seen only once. J is TRBJ2-7 and V is TRBV5-1; 7 bases agree with TRBD1. The CDR3 runs 17 residues. Germline V gene sequence: CDR1 SGHRS, CDR2 YFSETQ. V lost 2 bases to trimming and J lost 2 bases; unmatched junction nucleotides: 13. CDR3: CASSFTNRDRDTYEQYF. The CDR3, as DNA: TGCGCCAGCAGCTTTACAAACCGGGACAGAGACACCTACGAGCAGTACTTC.

The rearrangement joins TRBV5-1 to TRBJ2-7; 13 bases align to TRBD2. Germline CDR1 SGHRS, CDR2 YFSETQ. The CDR3 is 17 amino acids. V lost 5 bases, J lost 4 bases, and 12 bases stayed unmatched. DNA for the CDR3: TGCGCCAGCAGGGGGGAAACCGGGACTAGCGGGACTTACGAGCAGTACTTC. Residues: CASRGETGTSGTYEQYF.

This chain connects TRBV19 to TRBJ1-2; D unclear. The CDR3 is 16 residues long. Between the trimmed V and J ends, which lost 6 bases and 1 base, there was a span of 18 bases. Germline CDR1 reads LNHDA; CDR2 reads SQIVND (reference sequence). The CDR3 DNA follows: TGTGCCAGTAGAGTTGGGGATACAGTGATTAACTATGGCTACACCTTC. This sequence encodes CASRVGDTVINYGYTF. Variable domain in full (rest from reference TRBV19 and TRBJ1-2): DGGITQSPKYLFRKEGQNVTLSCEQNLNHDAMYWYRQDPGQGLRLIYYSQIVNDFQKGDIAEGYSVSREKKESFPLTVTSAQKNPTAFYLCASRVGDTVINYGYTFGSGTRLTVV.

This CDR3 is CASSQEWTYEQYF. CDR3 DNA sequence: TGTGCCAGCAGCCAAGAATGGACGTACGAGCAGTACTTC. This chain links TRBV3-1 with TRBJ2-7; D unclear. V lost 0 bases and J lost 4, with 7 bases in between. Germline CDR1 is LGHDT and CDR2 is YNNKEL (reference sequence). The CDR3 is 13 residues long.

The V call is TRBV12-3 or TRBV12-4, the J call TRBJ2-7; maybe TRBD2 (6 bases). Trimming removed 5 bases at V and 2 bases at J, with 16 bases between. The CDR3 is 15 residues long. CDR3 region: CASSGGGSGTYEQYF. The CDR3 nucleotides are TGTGCCAGCAGTGGGGGAGGATCCGGTACCTACGAGCAGTACTTC.

This sequence joins TRBV29-1 and TRBJ1-3; maybe TRBD1 (6 bases). Per germline, CDR1 SQVTM and CDR2 ANQGSEA. V lost 4 bases and J 2 bases, leaving 12 bases between the germline ends. The CDR3 has 14 amino acids. CDR3 protein: CSVVGPGAGNTIYF. The CDR3 nucleotides read TGCAGCGTTGTGGGACCAGGGGCTGGAAACACCATATATTTT.

The genes are TRBV5-1 and TRBJ1-5; D remains unclear. V was shortened by 4 bases and J by 6 bases, with 8 bases between the two germline ends. This CDR3 comprises 12 residues. The germline V gene has CDR1 SGHRS and CDR2 YFSETQ. This CDR3 is CASSLDGQPQHF. For the CDR3, the DNA is TGCGCCAGCAGCCTGGACGGTCAGCCCCAGCATTTT. Looking up the rest from reference TRBV5-1 and TRBJ1-5 gives the full variable domain: KAGVTQTPRYLIKTRGQQVTLSCSPISGHRSVSWYQQTPGQGLQFLFEYFSETQRNKGNFPGRFSGRQFSNSRSEMNVSTLELGDSALYLCASSLDGQPQHFGDGTRLSIL.

V gene TRBV29-1 combines with J gene TRBJ1-3; no clear D. Germline assignment: CDR1 SQVTM and CDR2 ANQGSEA. Between the trimmed V and J ends, which lost 3 bases and 4 bases, there was a span of 13 bases. This CDR3 is 14 amino acids long. The CDR3 DNA sequence: TGCAGCGTTGAGCGTACAAGGATCGGAAACACCATATATTTT. Amino acids: CSVERTRIGNTIYF.

The genes are TRBV27 and TRBJ2-2, with TRBD1 matching 8 bases. The length of the CDR3 is 16 residues. After removal of 8 bases from V and 6 bases from J, the junction contained 14 bases not matched to a gene. CDR1 is MNHEY and CDR2 is SMNVEV in the germline V gene (reference sequence). The CDR3 bases are TGTGCCAGCTCCCAGGGGGCACTAACTTCTCCCGGGGAGCTGTTTTTT. Its protein is CASSQGALTSPGELFF.

The rearrangement links TRBV15 to TRBJ1-5; D is unclear. Per the germline V gene, CDR1 is LNHNV and CDR2 is YYDKDF (reference sequence). The ends were cut back, 0 bases at V and 7 bases at J, with 13 bases in the middle. The CDR3 loop spans 15 amino acids. The CDR3 here is CATSRDWAGTQPQHF. The CDR3 DNA sequence: TGTGCCACCAGCAGAGATTGGGCGGGTACCCAGCCCCAGCATTTT.

The V gene is TRBV6-5, the J gene TRBJ2-1; unclear D gene. Trimming removed 5 bases at V and 9 bases at J, with 11 bases between. From germline, CDR1 is MNHEY and CDR2 SVGAGI. This CDR3 region has 12 residues. Written as DNA, the CDR3 is TGTGCCAGCAGTCGTACTTCGGGTGAGCAGTTCTTC. Translated, it gives CASSRTSGEQFF.